This entry describes one TCR beta chain. This CDR3 is built from 13 residues. The germline gives CDR1 SGHVS, CDR2 FNYEAQ. Trimming at V came to 2 bases and at J to 15 bases, leaving 5 bases not matched to a gene. The record originates from a study of blood T cell repertoires in COVID-19. At the level of the study: The analysed material was cDNA or gDNA that came from T cells, B-cell-depleted T cells, or PBMCs.

Original handling: Reference gene primer amplification yielded estimated nucleated cell counts. The method was immunoSEQ multiplex PCR; TCRdb's version includes in-frame clones alone and lacks a portion of them. The V and J calls and clone size were taken over from that table, and D and trimming were inferred from the DNA. The sample yields about 190,000 clones, nearly 90% seen once. The TCR sequence derives from a woman aged 40-49 years who had recovered from COVID-19. The chain uses TRBV7-6 and TRBJ2-1; 12 bases map to TRBD1. Sequenced input: peripheral blood. CDR3 in DNA: TGTGCCAGCAGCTTACCGGGACAGGGGGCTATGTTCTTC. Translating it yields CASSLPGQGAMFF.